This T cell receptor beta chain is from a study of OX40 agonist ivuxolimab in advanced cancers. Study-level background: The costimulatory receptor OX40 (CD134) was targeted by ivuxolimab, a fully human IgG2 agonistic monoclonal antibody. Intravenous ivuxolimab was administered to patients every 2 weeks at six dose levels: 0.01, 0.1, 0.3, 1.5, 3 and 10 mg/kg. Among the roughly 52 dose-escalation patients, some 19 had hepatocellular carcinoma, roughly 15 melanoma, 9 renal cell carcinoma and 9 head and neck cancer. A male proportion of roughly 80% and a mean age of about 60 years, ranging from about 23 to 90, were recorded for the dose-escalation cohort. Patients were allowed to have had prior anti-PD-1, anti-PD-L1 or anti-CTLA-4 therapy, and around 40% of the dose-escalation patients had previously received checkpoint inhibitors. Partial responses occurred in three dose-escalation patients, of whom one had hepatocellular carcinoma and two had cutaneous melanoma. Peripheral TCRbeta sequencing was intended to test whether TCR sequence diversity was altered and clonal T-cell expansion was caused by ivuxolimab. The paper describes the monotherapy dose-escalation part (N = 52 patients) of the phase I trial of ivuxolimab. Study-wide findings and limitations: Which antigens the clonally expanded peripheral T cells were specific for was not determined. Partial responders in the 0.1-3.0 mg/kg groups had among the lowest normalized peripheral clonal expansion, especially among CD8+ T cells. Low levels of normalized T-cell clonal expansion were also seen in some nonresponding patients. After ivuxolimab, more expanded clones were found on average in CD8+ T cells than in CD4+ T cells. At doses from 0.1 to 3.0 mg/kg, clonal expansion was seen in both CD4+ and CD8+ blood T cells between baseline and week 6.

A word on this clone: Its antigen target is currently unknown. No base qualities exist here, and no much larger clone lies one base off it.

To sequence the TCRbeta CDR3 region, genomic DNA was isolated from the sorted cells. The immunoSEQ Assay was used for sequencing of TCRbeta CDR3 regions. In TCRdb, the immuneACCESS table is reduced to in-frame sequences with V and J assigned. These tables do not hold every clone; where another copy was compared, an unresolved V gene accounts for under half, and the others remain unexplained. Recorded for this sample are fewer than 45,000 clones; about 85% of them occurred a single time. Of the sample, 2.5% to 3% is held by the ten largest clones. Patients with a history of autoimmune disease or receiving systemic immunosuppression were excluded from the trial. Peripheral blood for TCR sequencing was collected from all dose cohorts at baseline, on cycle 4 day 1, and on cycle 7 day 1. Samples came from an open-label, multicenter, first-in-human phase I dose-escalation trial of ivuxolimab. Adults with locally advanced or metastatic head and neck squamous cell, hepatocellular, melanoma or renal cell carcinoma were enrolled in the trial. CD4+ and CD8+ T cells were sorted separately from peripheral blood before TCR sequencing.

From cysteine to phenylalanine, the CDR3 is 13 amino acids long. Here the CDR3 DNA is all that survives: 39 bases in frame from base 1. The germline V gene (reference sequence) gives CDR1 as LNHNV and CDR2 as YYDKDF. V is pared back by 1 base and J by 5 bases, with 8 bases lying between the germline termini. This chain joins TRBV15 to TRBJ2-5; the D region possibly corresponds to TRBD2 (6 bases align). Source: CD4+ or CD8+ T cells sorted from blood, taken in a trial of the OX40 agonist ivuxolimab. This sequence was found in an adult with an advanced solid tumor such as melanoma, head and neck, liver or kidney cancer. The CDR3 has the sequence CATSRGGTETQYF. The DNA reads as follows: TGTGCCACCAGCAGAGGCGGGACTGAGACCCAGTACTTC. The full variable domain, with segments outside the CDR3 supplied by the reference TRBV15 and TRBJ2-5 proteins, appears as DAMVIQNPRYQVTQFGKPVTLSCSQTLNHNVMYWYQQKSSQAPKLLFHYYDKDFNNEADTPDNFQSRRPNTSFCFLDIRSPGLGDTAMYLCATSRGGTETQYFGPGTRLLVL.